This TCR beta chain was recorded in a study of beta chain features in type 1 diabetes. Looked up from germline, CDR1 is GTSNPN and CDR2 is SVGIG (reference sequence). This CDR3 is 12 amino acids long. Between the trimmed V and J ends, which lost 3 bases and 4 bases, there was a span of 8 bases. Points from the study as a whole: Sequencing of cDNA might inflate the share of cells that strongly express TCR. Across patients, naive, central memory and Treg TCRB repertoires exhibited apparently greater similarity than was observed across healthy donors. Patients with Type 1 diabetes showed moderately but significantly shorter TCRB CDR3s in all four CD4+ subsets.

There are many counts of this clone. The antigen remains unidentified. Reverse transcription of all isolated RNA meant that expressed TCRB transcripts were sequenced. Data came from immunoSEQ multiplex PCR; TCRdb stores just in-frame clones and leaves some out. The profile shows 100,000 to 150,000 clones, roughly 17% of them singletons. The specimen sequenced was central memory CD4+ T cells from blood. The J gene is TRBJ2-3, the V gene TRBV30, with D possibly being TRBD1 (5 bases). This clonotype was obtained from a man younger than 35 with type 1 diabetes. Here the CDR3 reads CAWRPGSDTQYF. CDR3 sequence (DNA): TGTGCCTGGAGACCAGGGTCAGATACGCAGTATTTT. Full variable domain (remainder filled in from reference TRBV30 and TRBJ2-3): SQTIHQWPATLVQPVGSPLSLECTVEGTSNPNLYWYRQAAGRGLQLLFYSVGIGQISSEVPQNLSASRPQDRQFILSSKKLLLSDSGFYLCAWRPGSDTQYFGPGTRLTVL.